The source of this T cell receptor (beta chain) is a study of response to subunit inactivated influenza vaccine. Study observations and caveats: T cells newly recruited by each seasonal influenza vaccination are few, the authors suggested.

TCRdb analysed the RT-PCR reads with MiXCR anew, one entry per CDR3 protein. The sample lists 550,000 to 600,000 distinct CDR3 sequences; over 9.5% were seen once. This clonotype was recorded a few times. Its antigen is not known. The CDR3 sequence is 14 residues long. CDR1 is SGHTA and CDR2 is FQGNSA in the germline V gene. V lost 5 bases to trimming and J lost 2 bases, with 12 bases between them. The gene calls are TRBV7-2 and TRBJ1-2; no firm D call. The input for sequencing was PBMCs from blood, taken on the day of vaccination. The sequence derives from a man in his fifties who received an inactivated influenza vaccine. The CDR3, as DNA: TGTGCCAGCAGCCCGGCTCGGGAGAACTATGGCTACACCTTC. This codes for CASSPARENYGYTF.